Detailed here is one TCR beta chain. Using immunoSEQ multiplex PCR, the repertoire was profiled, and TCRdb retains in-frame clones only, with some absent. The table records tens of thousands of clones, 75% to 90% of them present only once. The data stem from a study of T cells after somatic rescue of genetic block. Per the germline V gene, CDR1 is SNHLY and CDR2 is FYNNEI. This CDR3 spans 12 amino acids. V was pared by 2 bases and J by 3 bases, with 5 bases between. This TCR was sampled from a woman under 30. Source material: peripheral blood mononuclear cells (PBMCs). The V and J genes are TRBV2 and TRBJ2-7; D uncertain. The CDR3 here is CASSELIYEQYF. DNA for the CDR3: TGTGCCAGCAGTGAACTGATCTACGAGCAGTACTTC.